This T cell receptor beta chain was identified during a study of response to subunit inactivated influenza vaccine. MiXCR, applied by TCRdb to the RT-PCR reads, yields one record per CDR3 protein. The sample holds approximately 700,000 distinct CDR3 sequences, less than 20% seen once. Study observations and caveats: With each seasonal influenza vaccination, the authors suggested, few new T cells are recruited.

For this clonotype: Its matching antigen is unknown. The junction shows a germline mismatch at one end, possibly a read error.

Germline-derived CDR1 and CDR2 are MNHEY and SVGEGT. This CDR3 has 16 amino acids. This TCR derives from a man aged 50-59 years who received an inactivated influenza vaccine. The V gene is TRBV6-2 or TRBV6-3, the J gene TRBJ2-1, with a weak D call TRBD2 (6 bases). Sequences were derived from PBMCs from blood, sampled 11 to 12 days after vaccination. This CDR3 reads CASSAGTLWWANEQFF. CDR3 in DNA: TGTGCTAGCAGTGCCGGGACTTTGTGGTGGGCCAATGAGCAGTTCTTC.